This entry lists 25 T cell receptor beta chains sequenced from one sample in a study of blood T cells in healthy people across ages. With a J-beta primer mix and a sample-barcoded 5' primer, a second PCR ran 7 to 11 cycles. MiXCR, run by TCRdb on the 5' RACE reads, gives a single entry per CDR3 protein. The sample records 750,000 to 950,000 distinct CDR3 sequences, 50% to 65% being singletons. Sequencing was performed on blood. These receptor sequences come from a man older than 75 in good health.

The V call is TRBV9, the J call TRBJ2-5, with TRBD1 identical over 7 bases. The ends lost 4 bases at V and 11 bases at J; junction bases unmatched: 14. Germline V CDR1 and CDR2: SGDLS, YYNGEE. This CDR3 has 14 residues. The CDR3 DNA sequence: TGTGCCAGCAGCAGACGGGACAGACCTACGGAGCAGTACTTC. Its protein is CASSRRDRPTEQYF.

This chain links TRBV27 with TRBJ2-3; TRBD1 matches at 10 bases. Germline trimming cut 5 bases from V and 14 bases from J; bases unmatched to any gene: 16. CDR1 and CDR2 (germline): MNHEY, SMNVEV (reference sequence). The CDR3 length is 15 residues. CDR3 sequence: CASSQDRGKHRDAYF. CDR3 DNA: TGTGCCAGCAGTCAGGACAGGGGGAAGCACAGAGACGCGTATTTT.

V is TRBV2 and J is TRBJ1-5; D remains unclear. The CDR3 loop spans 14 amino acids. Trimming stripped 7 bases from V and 1 base from J, with 11 bases between. Germline V gene lookup returns CDR1 SNHLY and CDR2 FYNNEI. CDR3 residues: CASKQDGSNQPQHF. Written as DNA, the CDR3 is TGTGCCAGCAAGCAAGATGGGAGCAATCAGCCCCAGCATTTT.

In this sample, this clonotype turned up a few times. This chain joins TRBV29-1 and TRBJ2-5; TRBD1 agrees at 10 bases. The CDR3 loop spans 13 amino acids. V shed 4 bases and J 8 bases; nucleotides not matched to a gene: 7. CDR1 and CDR2 from the germline V gene are SQVTM and ANQGSEA. The CDR3 reads CSVVRDRGETQYF. Written as DNA, the CDR3 is TGCAGCGTTGTTAGGGACAGGGGAGAAACCCAGTACTTC.

This chain connects TRBV2 to TRBJ2-5, with D perhaps matching TRBD1 or TRBD2 (5 bases each). The CDR3 spans 14 residues. Trimming took 7 bases from V and 11 from J, leaving 23 bases between them. CDR1 and CDR2 from the germline V gene are SNHLY and FYNNEI. CDR3 nucleotides: TGTGCCAGCAAAAGGGGCACTTGGATGTGGGAGCAGTACTTC. Residues: CASKRGTWMWEQYF.

This clonotype was detected only a few times. J is TRBJ1-2 and V is TRBV12-3 or TRBV12-4; 12 positions match TRBD1. This CDR3 comprises 15 residues. V shed 3 bases, J shed 7 bases, and the junction held 6 bases outside the gene matches. CDR3 DNA: TGTGCCAGCAGTTTGGGACAGGGGGCGCGTCTTGGCTACACCTTC. Translating gives CASSLGQGARLGYTF.

CDR3 sequence: CASSALADYRTDTQYF. The CDR3 DNA sequence: TGTGCCAGCAGCGCCCTAGCGGACTATCGCACAGATACGCAGTATTTT. The chain links TRBV3-1 to TRBJ2-3, with 7 nucleotides matching TRBD2. Losses at the gene ends were 5 bases for V and 1 base for J; bases not matched to a gene: 9. Germline V gene data show CDR1 as LGHDT and CDR2 as YNNKEL (reference sequence). CDR3 length: 16 amino acids.

Worth noting for this clonotype: An end of the junction differs from the germline gene, which may be a read error. This rearrangement joins TRBV12-5 to TRBJ2-4, with D perhaps being TRBD1 or TRBD2 (5 bases each). The J call may be faulty, since TRBJ2-5 better matches the DNA end. Germline CDR1 is LGHNT and CDR2 is FRNRAP. The CDR3 sequence is 15 residues long. This chain's CDR3 is CAGGLGIEGRETQYF. The CDR3, as DNA: TGTGCTGGTGGTTTGGGGATCGAGGGGCGAGAGACCCAGTACTTC.

The gene calls are TRBV12-3 or TRBV12-4 and TRBJ1-2; TRBD1 aligns across 7 bases. V shed 0 bases, J shed 4 bases, and the junction held 11 bases outside the gene matches. CDR3 length equals 17 residues. The CDR3 is CASSLALGGQYGYGYTF. Written as DNA, the CDR3 is TGTGCCAGCAGTTTAGCGCTAGGGGGACAGTACGGCTATGGCTACACCTTC.

This sequence joins TRBV29-1 and TRBJ2-1, with 7 bases aligning to TRBD2. The CDR3 has 11 residues. V dropped 1 base and J dropped 13; count of bases not matched to a gene: 4. Germline V lookup: CDR1 SQVTM, CDR2 ANQGSEA. The CDR3 DNA follows: TGCAGCGTTGAAGTGGGGAGGGGACAGTTCTTC. Its translation is CSVEVGRGQFF.

The V call is TRBV6-2 or TRBV6-3, the J call TRBJ1-1, with 9 bases that match TRBD1. CDR1 is MNHEY and CDR2 is SVGEGT in the germline V gene. This CDR3 spans 14 amino acids. J lost 11 bases, V lost 5 bases, and 12 bases had no gene match. The CDR3 is CASSRIFAGTGAFF. In DNA form, the CDR3 reads TGTGCCAGCAGTAGGATATTTGCCGGGACAGGGGCTTTCTTT.

V gene TRBV7-3 combines with J gene TRBJ1-5, with D maybe TRBD1 (5 bases). Between the trimmed V and J ends, which lost 0 bases and 4 bases, there was a span of 16 bases. This CDR3 contains 17 residues. CDR1 SGHTA and CDR2 FQGTGA come from the germline V gene. The CDR3 is CASSLTPPRDGNQPQHF. The CDR3 DNA sequence: TGTGCCAGCAGCTTAACTCCTCCCCGGGACGGGAATCAGCCCCAGCATTTT.

This clonotype is a singleton in its sample. The chain joins TRBV5-5 to TRBJ2-5, with a weak D call TRBD2 (6 bases). This CDR3 is 15 amino acids long. V was shortened by 2 bases and J by 3 bases, with 14 bases between the two germline ends. CDR1 and CDR2 from the germline V gene are SGHKS and YYEKEE (reference sequence). The CDR3 DNA reads TGTGCCAGCAGCTTCCTTCCGGGACTCGAAGAGACCCAGTACTTC. It codes for CASSFLPGLEETQYF.

This chain uses TRBV10-3 with TRBJ2-3, with no clear D. Trimming removed 7 bases from V and 5 bases from J, with 13 bases in between. CDR3 size: 13 residues. Germline values: CDR1 ENHRY, CDR2 SYGVKD. Here the CDR3 DNA reads TGTGCCATCACCCCCCGGGCCGGAGATACGCAGTATTTT. This codes for CAITPRAGDTQYF.

This clonotype was counted a few times. The chain combines TRBV3-1 with TRBJ2-7, with 8 bases that match TRBD2. Germline V CDR1 and CDR2: LGHDT, YNNKEL (reference sequence). The CDR3 totals 15 residues. Trimming at V came to 1 base and at J to 3 bases, leaving 5 bases not matched to a gene. CDR3 coding DNA: TGTGCCAGCAGCCAAGGAAGCGGGAGTAGCTACGAGCAGTACTTC. This encodes CASSQGSGSSYEQYF.

The gene calls are TRBV9 and TRBJ2-3; weak D call: TRBD2 (8 bases). Germline CDR1 and CDR2: SGDLS and YYNGEE. Trimming cost V 3 bases and J 4 bases, with 24 bases left between them. The CDR3 consists of 18 residues. The CDR3 spells CASSDRDRGGLAPDTQYF. The CDR3 bases are TGTGCCAGCAGCGACCGGGACAGAGGAGGACTAGCCCCAGATACGCAGTATTTT.

The rearrangement links TRBV7-9 to TRBJ2-3; TRBD2 might be the D (7 bases). This CDR3 spans 15 amino acids. V lost 5 bases and J lost 1, with 13 bases in between. Germline assignment: CDR1 SEHNR and CDR2 FQNEAQ (reference sequence). CDR3 sequence: CASSNTGGGTDTQYF. Written as DNA, the CDR3 is TGTGCCAGCAGCAACACGGGGGGCGGCACAGATACGCAGTATTTT.

Regarding this clonotype: The germline gene is not matched at one end of the junction; a read error may be the cause. The V gene is TRBV27, the J gene TRBJ2-3; 9 bases match TRBD1. The CDR3 runs 14 residues. CDR1 is MNHEY and CDR2 is SMNVEV in the germline V gene (reference sequence). CDR3: CASRLGQGTDTQYF. CDR3 sequence (DNA): TGCGCCAGCAGGCTGGGACAGGGTACAGATACGCAGTATTTT.

In this sample, this clonotype turned up a few times. J is TRBJ2-7 and V is TRBV3-1, with D unresolved. The CDR3 sequence is 14 residues long. Per germline, CDR1 LGHDT and CDR2 YNNKEL (reference sequence). Trimming took off 8 bases at V and 2 bases at J, with 16 bases between the two ends. CDR3 sequence reads: CASPDSSGPYEQYF. In DNA, the CDR3 is TGTGCCAGCCCTGACTCCTCCGGCCCCTACGAGCAGTACTTC.

The J gene is TRBJ2-7, the V gene TRBV3-1; D possibly corresponds to TRBD1 (5 bases). The V end lost 3 bases, the J end lost 3 bases, and 24 bases lay between the germline ends. Germline lookup yields CDR1 LGHDT and CDR2 YNNKEL (reference sequence). The CDR3 length is 18 residues. The CDR3 bases are TGTGCCAGCAGCCAGGATCTTCACAAGGGGTCTACCGGCTACGAGCAGTACTTC. Protein sequence: CASSQDLHKGSTGYEQYF.

This chain connects TRBV7-3 to TRBJ2-1, with 10 nucleotides matching TRBD2. Germline loops: CDR1 SGHTA, CDR2 FQGTGA. CDR3 length: 15 residues. The V and J ends lost 4 bases and 3 bases, in that order; junction bases with no gene match: 3. CDR3 bases: TGTGCCAGCAGCTCGATAGCGGGAGGCTACAATGAGCAGTTCTTC. This gives the protein CASSSIAGGYNEQFF.

A word on this clonotype: Its ends do not fully match the called genes, so a read error is possible. This chain joins TRBV13 and TRBJ1-2; TRBD1 matches 7 bases. The CDR3 is 15 residues long. CDR1 is PRHDT and CDR2 is FYEKMQ in the germline V gene (reference sequence). The CDR3 sequence: CASSLGGQWEDGYTF. Written as DNA, the CDR3 is TGCGCCAGCAGCTTAGGGGGACAGTGGGAGGATGGCTACACCTTC.

The chain couples TRBV29-1 to TRBJ1-1, with unresolved D. Germline V lookup: CDR1 SQVTM, CDR2 ANQGSEA. The ends were cut back, 3 bases at V and 1 base at J, with 3 bases in the middle. This CDR3 spans 11 amino acids. CDR3 sequence: CSVEKNTEAFF. DNA of the CDR3: TGCAGCGTTGAGAAGAACACTGAAGCTTTCTTT.

The rearrangement joins TRBV20-1 to TRBJ2-5, with 11 bases that match TRBD2. The DNA end lines up better with TRBJ2-7; the J call may be wrong. Germline V gene lookup returns CDR1 DFQATT and CDR2 SNEGSKA (reference sequence). The CDR3 runs 14 residues. Here the CDR3 DNA reads TGCAGTGCTCTGGGACTAGCGGCAAACTACGAGCAGTACTTC. Its protein product is CSALGLAANYEQYF.

This clonotype appeared a few times. V and J are TRBV10-3 and TRBJ1-6, with 7 bases lining up with TRBD1. After removal of 2 bases from V and 5 bases from J, the junction contained 9 bases not matched to a gene. The CDR3 consists of 17 residues. Germline V gene data show CDR1 as ENHRY and CDR2 as SYGVKD. The CDR3 loop is CAISELQGGANNSPLHF. The CDR3 DNA is TGTGCCATCAGTGAGCTCCAGGGGGGCGCGAATAATTCACCCCTCCACTTT.